The rows below give T cell receptor beta chains drawn from one sample of a study of T cells in Graves' hyperthyroidism and ophthalmopathy. TCRdb processed the multiplex PCR reads anew with MiXCR; each CDR3 protein has one entry. Of about half a million distinct CDR3 sequences listed, roughly 25% were seen once; the top ten hold about 10%. Sequencing was performed on blood. The receptors shown here come from a woman aged 25 to 39 with Graves' ophthalmopathy. Both conserved end residues are part of each CDR3. A D gene is named only where the DNA matches it firmly. Where a row states a size, it is once, few, many or the class of an expanded clone; other rows omit it.

V gene	J gene	D gene	clone size	CDR3 DNA	CDR3 protein
TRBV20-1	TRBJ1-2	.	many	TGCAGTGCTAGGGACGGTGTCCATGGCTACACCTTC	CSARDGVHGYTF
TRBV20-1	TRBJ2-7	TRBD2	few	TGCAGTGCTGGCAGCGGGGGGGCGGAGTACGAGCAGTACTTC	CSAGSGGAEYEQYF
TRBV3-1	TRBJ1-1	.	many	TGTGCCAGCAGCCAAGAGGGGGCCGCTGAAGCTTTCTTT	CASSQEGAAEAFF
TRBV28	TRBJ2-7	TRBD1	many	TGTGCCAGCACCCTCGGACAGGGCTTCAGCGAGCAGTACTTC	CASTLGQGFSEQYF
TRBV6-5	TRBJ1-4	.	many	TGTGCCAGCAGTTACTCGCAGGGTTTGGAAAAACTGTTTTTT	CASSYSQGLEKLFF
TRBV6-1	TRBJ2-5	TRBD2	many	TGTGCCAGCACCTTCCCGTCTAGCGGCAAAGAGACCCAGTACTTC	CASTFPSSGKETQYF
TRBV12-3/TRBV12-4	TRBJ2-7	.	many	TGTGCCAGCAGAACGGGACTGTCCCCCGAGCAGTACTTC	CASRTGLSPEQYF
TRBV28	TRBJ1-2	.	many	TGTGCCGTACGGGGCTACGACTATGGCTACACCTTC	CAVRGYDYGYTF
TRBV19	TRBJ1-2	.	.	TGTGCCAGTAGCCGGGACGGACCCTCTTCTAGCTATGGCTACACCTTC	CASSRDGPSSSYGYTF
TRBV24-1	TRBJ1-3	.	few	TGTGCCACCAGTGACAAGGCTCCCTCTGGAAACACCATATATTTT	CATSDKAPSGNTIYF
TRBV20-1	TRBJ1-5	.	.	TGCAGTGCTAGACGGGAGTGGGATAGCAATCAGCCCCAGCATTTT	CSARREWDSNQPQHF
TRBV6-1	TRBJ2-7	.	.	TGTGCCAGCAGTGATGACCGCCAGTACGAGCAGTACTTC	CASSDDRQYEQYF
TRBV6-1	TRBJ1-6	TRBD1	few	TGTGCCAGCTACGACAGGGGCTCACCCCTCCACTTT	CASYDRGSPLHF
TRBV12-3/TRBV12-4	TRBJ2-3	.	many	TGTGCCAGCAGTAGCGCAGATACGCAGTATTTT	CASSSADTQYF
TRBV20-1	TRBJ2-7	.	few	TGCAGTGCTAGAGGGGGGAATGATTACGAGCAGTACTTC	CSARGGNDYEQYF
TRBV6-1	TRBJ1-2	TRBD1	.	TGTGCCAGCAGTGAAGCACAGGGGGCGAGTAGCTATGGCTACACCTTC	CASSEAQGASSYGYTF
TRBV5-1	TRBJ2-5	.	many	TGTGCCAGCAGCTTAGGCGGAATTCAAGAGACCCAGTACTTC	CASSLGGIQETQYF
TRBV6-5	TRBJ1-2	TRBD1	many	TGTGCCAGCAACCAAGGACAGGGGGCGGGGGGCTACACCTTC	CASNQGQGAGGYTF
TRBV11-3	TRBJ2-7	.	many	TGTGCCAGCAGCTTAGGCGGGGGCCCCCTATCTAGCGAGCAGTACTTC	CASSLGGGPLSSEQYF
TRBV25-1	TRBJ1-3	TRBD1	many	TGTGCCAGCAGTGAGGGACAGAGCTTCTCTGGAAACACCATATATTTT	CASSEGQSFSGNTIYF
TRBV2	TRBJ2-2	.	.	TGTGCCAGCAGTGAATTCGGGACTGGGCTGTTTTTT	CASSEFGTGLFF